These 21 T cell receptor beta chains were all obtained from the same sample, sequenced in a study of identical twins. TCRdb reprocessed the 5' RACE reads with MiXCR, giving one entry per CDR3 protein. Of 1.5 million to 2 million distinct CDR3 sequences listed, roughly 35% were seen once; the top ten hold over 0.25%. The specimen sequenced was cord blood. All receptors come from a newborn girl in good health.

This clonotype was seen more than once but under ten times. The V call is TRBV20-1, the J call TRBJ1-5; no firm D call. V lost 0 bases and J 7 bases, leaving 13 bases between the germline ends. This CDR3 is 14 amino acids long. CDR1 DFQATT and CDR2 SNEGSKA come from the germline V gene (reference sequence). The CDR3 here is CSARDRVGLQPQHF. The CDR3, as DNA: TGCAGTGCTAGAGATCGGGTGGGCCTCCAGCCCCAGCATTTT.

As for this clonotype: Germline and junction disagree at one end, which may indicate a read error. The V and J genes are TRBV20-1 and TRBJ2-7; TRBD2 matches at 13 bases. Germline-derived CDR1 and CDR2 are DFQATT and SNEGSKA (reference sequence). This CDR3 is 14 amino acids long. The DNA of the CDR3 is TGCAGTGCAGGGACTAGCGGGATTACTTACGAGCGGTACTTC. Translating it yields CSAGTSGITYERYF.

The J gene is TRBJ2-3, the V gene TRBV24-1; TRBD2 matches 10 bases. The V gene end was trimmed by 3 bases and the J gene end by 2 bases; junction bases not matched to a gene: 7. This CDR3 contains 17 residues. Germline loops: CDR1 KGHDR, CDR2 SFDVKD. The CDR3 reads CATSDIPSGSFTDTQYF. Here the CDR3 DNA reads TGTGCCACCAGTGATATCCCTAGCGGGAGTTTCACAGATACGCAGTATTTT.

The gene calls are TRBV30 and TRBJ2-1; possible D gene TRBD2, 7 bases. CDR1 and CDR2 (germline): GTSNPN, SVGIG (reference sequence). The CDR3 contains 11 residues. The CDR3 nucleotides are TGTGCGGGGGGGCCTTTCAATGAGCAGTTCTTC. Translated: CAGGPFNEQFF.

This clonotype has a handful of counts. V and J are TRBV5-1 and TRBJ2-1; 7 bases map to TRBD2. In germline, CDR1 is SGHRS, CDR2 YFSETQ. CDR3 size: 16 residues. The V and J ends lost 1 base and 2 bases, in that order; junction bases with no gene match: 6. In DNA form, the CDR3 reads TGCGCCAGCAGCTTGTGGGCGGGAGTGGCCTACAATGAGCAGTTCTTC. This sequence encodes CASSLWAGVAYNEQFF.

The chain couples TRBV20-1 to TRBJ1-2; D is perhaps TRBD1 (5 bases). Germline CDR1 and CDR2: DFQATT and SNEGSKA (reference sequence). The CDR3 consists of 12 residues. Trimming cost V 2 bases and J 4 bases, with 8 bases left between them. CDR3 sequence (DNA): TGCAGTGCTAGAAACGGGGGCTATGGCTACACCTTC. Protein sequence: CSARNGGYGYTF.

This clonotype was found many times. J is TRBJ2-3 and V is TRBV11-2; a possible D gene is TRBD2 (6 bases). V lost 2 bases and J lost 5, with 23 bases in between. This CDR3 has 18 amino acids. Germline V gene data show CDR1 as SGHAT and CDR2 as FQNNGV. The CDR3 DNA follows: TGTGCCAGCAGCTTACCTCCAGGGAGGAGGCAGAGGGTAGATACGCAGTATTTT. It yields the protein CASSLPPGRRQRVDTQYF. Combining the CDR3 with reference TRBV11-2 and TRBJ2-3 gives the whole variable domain EAGVAQSPRYKIIEKRQSVAFWCNPISGHATLYWYQQILGQGPKLLIQFQNNGVVDDSQLPKDRFSAERLKGVDSTLKIQPAKLEDSAVYLCASSLPPGRRQRVDTQYFGPGTRLTVL.

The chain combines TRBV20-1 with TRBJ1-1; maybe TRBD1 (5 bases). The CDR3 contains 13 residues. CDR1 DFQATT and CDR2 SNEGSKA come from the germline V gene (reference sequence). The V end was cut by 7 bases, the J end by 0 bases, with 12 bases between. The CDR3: CSGIRVLNTEAFF. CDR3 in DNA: TGCAGTGGTATCAGGGTATTGAACACTGAAGCTTTCTTT.

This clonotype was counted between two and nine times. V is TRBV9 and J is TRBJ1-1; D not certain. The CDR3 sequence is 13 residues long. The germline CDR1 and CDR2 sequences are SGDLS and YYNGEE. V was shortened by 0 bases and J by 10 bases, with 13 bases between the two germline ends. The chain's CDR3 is CASSVAPTQAAFF. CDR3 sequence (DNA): TGTGCCAGCAGCGTAGCTCCGACCCAGGCAGCTTTCTTT.

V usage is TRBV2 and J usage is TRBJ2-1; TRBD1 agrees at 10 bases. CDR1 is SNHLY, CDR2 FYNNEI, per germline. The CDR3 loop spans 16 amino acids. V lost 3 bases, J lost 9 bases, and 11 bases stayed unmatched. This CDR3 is CASSDPGTGVSCEQFF. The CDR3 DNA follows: TGTGCCAGCAGTGACCCCGGGACAGGGGTATCTTGTGAGCAGTTCTTC.

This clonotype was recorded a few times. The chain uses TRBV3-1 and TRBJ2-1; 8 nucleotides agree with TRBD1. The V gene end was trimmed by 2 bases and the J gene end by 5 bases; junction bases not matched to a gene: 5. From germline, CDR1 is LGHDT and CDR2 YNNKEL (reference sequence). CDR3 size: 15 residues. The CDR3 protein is CASSQSDRAHNEQFF. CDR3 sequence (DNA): TGTGCCAGCAGCCAATCGGACAGGGCCCACAATGAGCAGTTCTTC.

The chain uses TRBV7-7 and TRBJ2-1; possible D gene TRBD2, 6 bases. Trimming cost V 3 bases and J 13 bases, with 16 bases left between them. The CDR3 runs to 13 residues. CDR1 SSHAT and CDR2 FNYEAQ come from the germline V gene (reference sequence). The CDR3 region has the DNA TGTGCCAGCAGCTTGGCCAGGGAGGAGACCCAGTTCTTC. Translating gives CASSLAREETQFF.

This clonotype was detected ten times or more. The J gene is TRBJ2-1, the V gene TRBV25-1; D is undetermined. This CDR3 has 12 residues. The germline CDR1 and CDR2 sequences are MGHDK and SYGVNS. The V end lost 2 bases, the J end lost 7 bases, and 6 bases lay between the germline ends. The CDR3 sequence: CASSELENEQFF. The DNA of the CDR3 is TGTGCCAGCAGTGAACTAGAGAATGAGCAGTTCTTC.

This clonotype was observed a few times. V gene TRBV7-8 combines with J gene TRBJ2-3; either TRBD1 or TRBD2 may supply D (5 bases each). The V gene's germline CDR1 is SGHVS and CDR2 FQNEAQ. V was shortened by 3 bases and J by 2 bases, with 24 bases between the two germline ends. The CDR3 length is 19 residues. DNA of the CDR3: TGTGCCAGCAGCTTCCCACGACCTAAGCGGCAGGGAGCCACAGATACGCAGTATTTT. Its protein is CASSFPRPKRQGATDTQYF.

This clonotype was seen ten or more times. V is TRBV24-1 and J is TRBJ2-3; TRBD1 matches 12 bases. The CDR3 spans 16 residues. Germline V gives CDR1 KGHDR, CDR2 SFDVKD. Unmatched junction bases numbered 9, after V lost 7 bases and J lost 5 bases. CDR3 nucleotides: TGTGCCACCAGCGAGACCGGGACAGGGGGCGGAGATACGCAGTATTTT. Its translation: CATSETGTGGGDTQYF.

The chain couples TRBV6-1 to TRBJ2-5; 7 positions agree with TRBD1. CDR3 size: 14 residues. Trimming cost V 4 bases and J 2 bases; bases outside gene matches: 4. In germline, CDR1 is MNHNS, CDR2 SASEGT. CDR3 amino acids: CASSGTGVQETQYF. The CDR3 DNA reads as TGTGCCAGCAGTGGTACAGGGGTTCAAGAGACCCAGTACTTC.

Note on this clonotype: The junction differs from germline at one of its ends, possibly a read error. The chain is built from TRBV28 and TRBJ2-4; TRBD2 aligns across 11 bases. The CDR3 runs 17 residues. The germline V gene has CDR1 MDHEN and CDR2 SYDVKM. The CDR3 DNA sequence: TGTACCAGCAGTCCCCAATCTAGCGGGAGGACCAAAAACATTCAGTACTTC. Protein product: CTSSPQSSGRTKNIQYF. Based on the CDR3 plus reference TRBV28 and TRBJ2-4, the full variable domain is DVKVTQSSRYLVKRTGEKVFLECVQDMDHENMFWYRQDPGLGLRLIYFSYDVKMKEKGDIPEGYSVSREKKERFSLILESASTNQTSMYLCTSSPQSSGRTKNIQYFGAGTRLSVL.

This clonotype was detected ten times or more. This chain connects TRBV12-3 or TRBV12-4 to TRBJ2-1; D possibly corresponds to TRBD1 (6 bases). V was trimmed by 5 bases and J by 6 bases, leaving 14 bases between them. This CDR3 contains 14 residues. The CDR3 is CASSGTSRGNEQFF. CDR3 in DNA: TGTGCCAGCAGTGGGACCAGCAGGGGCAATGAGCAGTTCTTC.

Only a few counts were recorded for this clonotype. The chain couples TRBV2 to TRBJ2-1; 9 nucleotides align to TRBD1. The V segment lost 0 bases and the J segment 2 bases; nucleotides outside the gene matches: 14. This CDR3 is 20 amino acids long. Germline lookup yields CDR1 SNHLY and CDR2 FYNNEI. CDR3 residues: CASSEAPGQGQGGPYNEQFF. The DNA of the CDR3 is TGTGCCAGCAGTGAAGCGCCTGGACAGGGGCAAGGAGGGCCCTACAATGAGCAGTTCTTC.

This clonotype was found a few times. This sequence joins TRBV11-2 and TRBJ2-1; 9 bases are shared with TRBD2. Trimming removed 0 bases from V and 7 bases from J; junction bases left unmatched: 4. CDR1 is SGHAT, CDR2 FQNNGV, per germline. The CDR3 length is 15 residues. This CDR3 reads CASSLEAGGGNEQFF. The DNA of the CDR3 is TGTGCCAGCAGCTTAGAGGCGGGAGGGGGAAATGAGCAGTTCTTC.

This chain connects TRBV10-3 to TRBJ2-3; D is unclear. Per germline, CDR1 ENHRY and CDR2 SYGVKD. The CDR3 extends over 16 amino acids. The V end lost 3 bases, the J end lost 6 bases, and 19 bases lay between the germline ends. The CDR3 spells CAISDLGQSSGDTQYF. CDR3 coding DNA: TGTGCCATCAGTGATCTCGGGCAGTCCTCCGGGGATACGCAGTATTTT.